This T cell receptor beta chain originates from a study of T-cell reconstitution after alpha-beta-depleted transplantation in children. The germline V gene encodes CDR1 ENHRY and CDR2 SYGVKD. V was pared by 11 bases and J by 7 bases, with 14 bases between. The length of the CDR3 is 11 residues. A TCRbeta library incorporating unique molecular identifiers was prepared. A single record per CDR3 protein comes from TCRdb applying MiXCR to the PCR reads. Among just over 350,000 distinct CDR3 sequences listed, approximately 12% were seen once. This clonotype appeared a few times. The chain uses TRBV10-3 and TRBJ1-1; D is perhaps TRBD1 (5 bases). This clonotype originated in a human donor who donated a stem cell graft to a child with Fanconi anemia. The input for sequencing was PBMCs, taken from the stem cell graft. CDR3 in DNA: TGTGCCTCGTGGGACGGTGGTGAAGCTTTCTTT. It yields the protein CASWDGGEAFF.